The 9 T cell receptor beta chains in this list originate from one sample, sequenced in a study of post-analysis software for immune sequencing data. The study's findings and limits: The five TRBV segments detected at higher frequency in patients than in controls included TRBV5-6, TRBV5-1 and TRBV20-1.

Tagging with unique molecular identifiers was a feature of the TCR beta cDNA libraries. TCRdb processed the PCR reads anew with MiXCR; each CDR3 protein has one entry. The top ten hold approximately 10% of the sample, which has roughly 670,000 distinct CDR3 sequences, about 60% seen once. The antigens for these receptors are not known. The sequenced material came from blood. All receptors derive from a girl aged 2-10 years with multiple sclerosis.

V usage is TRBV5-1 and J usage is TRBJ1-1; D is perhaps TRBD1 (6 bases). V was trimmed by 0 bases and J by 4 bases, leaving 10 bases between them. Per the germline V gene, CDR1 is SGHRS and CDR2 is YFSETQ. This CDR3 region has 14 residues. CDR3 nucleotide sequence: TGCGCCAGCAGCTTGGAACAGGGAGCCACTGAAGCTTTCTTT. The encoded protein is CASSLEQGATEAFF.

The rearrangement joins TRBV27 to TRBJ1-4, with D possibly TRBD1 on 5 matching bases. V lost 4 bases and J lost 8, with 8 bases in between. This CDR3 region has 12 residues. Germline-derived CDR1 and CDR2 are MNHEY and SMNVEV (reference sequence). The CDR3 region has the DNA TGTGCCAGCAGTTCGGGGACGGAAAAACTGTTTTTT. It is translated as CASSSGTEKLFF.

The CDR3 loop is CSATPSIGAGAVYGYTF. CDR3 DNA sequence: TGCAGTGCTACACCTTCCATTGGCGCAGGGGCGGTCTATGGCTACACCTTC. This chain links TRBV20-1 with TRBJ1-2; D possibly corresponds to TRBD1 (6 bases). Trimming took off 4 bases at V and 4 bases at J, with 25 bases between the two ends. This CDR3 comprises 17 residues. CDR1 is DFQATT, CDR2 SNEGSKA, per germline (reference sequence).

This sequence joins TRBV15 and TRBJ1-2; 7 bases fit TRBD1. The V gene's germline CDR1 is LNHNV and CDR2 YYDKDF (reference sequence). J was trimmed by 7 bases and V by 1 base; bases with no gene match: 15. This CDR3 is built from 17 residues. CDR3 in amino acids: CATSRGKARQGFRGYTF. CDR3 nucleotide sequence: TGTGCCACCAGCAGAGGTAAAGCCCGACAGGGCTTCCGTGGCTACACCTTC.

This clonotype was observed a handful of times. The V call is TRBV5-1, the J call TRBJ2-6; D is perhaps TRBD2 (5 bases). CDR1 SGHRS and CDR2 YFSETQ come from the germline V gene. V was clipped by 0 bases and J by 2 bases, with 9 bases between them. The CDR3 is 16 residues long. The CDR3 spells CASSLVRGTGANVLTF. The CDR3 region has the DNA TGCGCCAGCAGCTTGGTACGGGGTACTGGGGCCAACGTCCTGACTTTC.

CDR3: CATSDLGTGEETQYF. CDR3 sequence (DNA): TGTGCCACCAGTGATCTCGGGACAGGGGAAGAGACCCAGTACTTC. This chain links TRBV24-1 with TRBJ2-5; 10 nucleotides line up with TRBD1. Germline CDR1 KGHDR, CDR2 SFDVKD. The CDR3 is 15 amino acids. J was trimmed by 3 bases and V by 3 bases; bases with no gene match: 3.

A remark on this clonotype: The conserved phenylalanine or tryptophan normally closing the CDR3 is absent here, so this likely arose from a read error. This chain connects TRBV28 to TRBJ1-1; D remains unclear. Germline lookup yields CDR1 MDHEN and CDR2 SYDVKM. The CDR3 totals 13 residues. V lost 3 bases and J 7 bases, leaving 12 bases between the germline ends. The CDR3 sequence: CASSLVYGVEAFL. The DNA for the CDR3 is TGTGCCAGCAGTTTGGTGTATGGGGTTGAAGCTTTCTTG.

This clonotype appeared once. The chain employs TRBV6-5 and TRBJ1-2, with D possibly being TRBD1 (6 bases). Germline values: CDR1 MNHEY, CDR2 SVGAGI. The CDR3 runs to 18 residues. V lost 0 bases and J lost 0, with 17 bases in between. Here the CDR3 DNA reads TGTGCCAGCAGTTACTCGAGCCCTTTGGACAGCACTAACTATGGCTACACCTTC. Residues: CASSYSSPLDSTNYGYTF.

The chain employs TRBV2 and TRBJ1-5, with D unclear. The CDR3 is 13 residues long. The V gene lost 6 bases and the J gene lost 8 bases, with 14 bases spanning the gap. In germline, CDR1 is SNHLY, CDR2 FYNNEI. The CDR3 DNA is TGTGCCAGCAGGGCTGGAACGCGGGAGCCCCAGCATTTT. Encoded protein: CASRAGTREPQHF. The full variable domain, in which reference TRBV2 and TRBJ1-5 provide the parts outside the CDR3, is EPEVTQTPSHQVTQMGQEVILRCVPISNHLYFYWYRQILGQKVEFLVSFYNNEISEKSEIFDDQFSVERPDGSNFTLKIRSTKLEDSAMYFCASRAGTREPQHFGDGTRLSIL.